A selection of T cell receptor beta chains follows, all from one sample in a study of cytomegalovirus exposure and HLA in healthy donors. TCRdb keeps only in-frame clones here, not all; method: immunoSEQ multiplex PCR. This table has roughly 40,000 clones, roughly 80% appearing once. Material: PBMCs. These receptors originate from a man aged 45-65 years in good health and CMV-seronegative. Both conserved end residues are part of each CDR3. D genes are given only for firm matches. Size tells how often a clone was seen (once, few, many) or the class of an expanded clone, and some rows leave it out.

cdr3_nt: TGTGCCAGCAGCTTTTTTTCGCAGGGAGAGACCCAGTACTTC; cdr3_aa: CASSFFSQGETQYF; v_call: TRBV7-9; clone_size: .; d_call: .; j_call: TRBJ2-5
cdr3_nt: TGTGCCATCAGAAGGACTAGCGGGGCCTACAATGAGCAGTTCTTC; cdr3_aa: CAIRRTSGAYNEQFF; v_call: TRBV10-3; clone_size: few; d_call: TRBD2; j_call: TRBJ2-1
cdr3_nt: TGTGCCAGCAGGGACAGACAGGGTACCTACAATGAGCAGTTCTTC; cdr3_aa: CASRDRQGTYNEQFF; v_call: TRBV28; clone_size: .; d_call: TRBD1; j_call: TRBJ2-1
cdr3_nt: TGTGCCAGCAGTAGCCGCCGGGACAAAGCTTTCTTT; cdr3_aa: CASSSRRDKAFF; v_call: TRBV6-5; clone_size: few; d_call: .; j_call: TRBJ1-1
cdr3_nt: TGTGCCAGTAGTATCCGGGACAGGGGCCCCCCTAGGTACGAGCAGTACTTC; cdr3_aa: CASSIRDRGPPRYEQYF; v_call: TRBV19; clone_size: few; d_call: TRBD1; j_call: TRBJ2-7
cdr3_nt: TGCGCCAGCACCCACAAGGAGACTAGCGGGAGGACAGATACGCAGTATTTT; cdr3_aa: CASTHKETSGRTDTQYF; v_call: TRBV4-1; clone_size: .; d_call: TRBD2; j_call: TRBJ2-3
cdr3_nt: TGTGCCAGCAGCCAAGATGGACAGGGGGGTCCCGGGGAGCTGTTTTTT; cdr3_aa: CASSQDGQGGPGELFF; v_call: TRBV4-2; clone_size: .; d_call: TRBD1; j_call: TRBJ2-2
cdr3_nt: TGTGCCAGCACGCCAAGGGGGTGGAACGAGCAGTACTTC; cdr3_aa: CASTPRGWNEQYF; v_call: TRBV7-9; clone_size: .; d_call: .; j_call: TRBJ2-7
cdr3_nt: TGTGCCAGCAGCTTAGTTCTCGGAGGGGCCGGGGAGCTGTTTTTT; cdr3_aa: CASSLVLGGAGELFF; v_call: TRBV7-2; clone_size: few; d_call: .; j_call: TRBJ2-2
cdr3_nt: TGCGCCAGCGCCGGACAGGGGGACACTGAAGCTTTCTTT; cdr3_aa: CASAGQGDTEAFF; v_call: TRBV5-1; clone_size: once; d_call: TRBD1; j_call: TRBJ1-1
cdr3_nt: TGTGCCAGTAGTACGGGACAGGGGGCTTACGGGACGCAGTATTTT; cdr3_aa: CASSTGQGAYGTQYF; v_call: TRBV19; clone_size: .; d_call: TRBD1; j_call: TRBJ2-3
cdr3_nt: TGTGCCAGCAGCGTGGGACTAATGACTTCCAATGAGCAGTTCTTC; cdr3_aa: CASSVGLMTSNEQFF; v_call: TRBV9; clone_size: .; d_call: TRBD2; j_call: TRBJ2-1
cdr3_nt: TGTGCCAGCAGTTTATCGAGGGCCACTGAAGCTTTCTTT; cdr3_aa: CASSLSRATEAFF; v_call: TRBV27; clone_size: .; d_call: .; j_call: TRBJ1-1
cdr3_nt: TGTGCCAGCAGCGTATCTAGCGGGGGTTACAATGAGCAGTTCTTC; cdr3_aa: CASSVSSGGYNEQFF; v_call: TRBV9; clone_size: once; d_call: TRBD2; j_call: TRBJ2-1
cdr3_nt: TGTGCCAGCAGCTTGGGTCCCACTGCTAGCAATCAGCCCCAGCATTTT; cdr3_aa: CASSLGPTASNQPQHF; v_call: TRBV5-6; clone_size: .; d_call: .; j_call: TRBJ1-5
cdr3_nt: TGTGCCAGCAGTTATTTCGCCGGTGAAAAACTGTTTTTT; cdr3_aa: CASSYFAGEKLFF; v_call: TRBV6-5; clone_size: few; d_call: .; j_call: TRBJ1-4
cdr3_nt: TGTGCCAGCAGTCCCCTGAGGGACAGGGGTCTGGAGACCCAGTACTTC; cdr3_aa: CASSPLRDRGLETQYF; v_call: TRBV27; clone_size: .; d_call: TRBD1; j_call: TRBJ2-5
cdr3_nt: TGTGCCAGTAGTACCGCGGTAGCGCCGCAAGAGACCCAGTACTTC; cdr3_aa: CASSTAVAPQETQYF; v_call: TRBV19; clone_size: .; d_call: .; j_call: TRBJ2-5
cdr3_nt: TGTGCCAGCACCCGAGATCGGTGGAACACCGGGGAGCTGTTTTTT; cdr3_aa: CASTRDRWNTGELFF; v_call: TRBV6-1; clone_size: .; d_call: .; j_call: TRBJ2-2
cdr3_nt: TGCGCCAGCAGCCAAGGGAGAGGATATAATTCACCCCTCCACTTT; cdr3_aa: CASSQGRGYNSPLHF; v_call: TRBV4-3; clone_size: once; d_call: .; j_call: TRBJ1-6
cdr3_nt: TGTGCCAGCAGCTTAGAGGCAGGAAGAAGACCTGAAGCTTTCTTT; cdr3_aa: CASSLEAGRRPEAFF; v_call: TRBV7-8; clone_size: .; d_call: .; j_call: TRBJ1-1
cdr3_nt: TGTGCCAGCAGCTCCCCCCGGGGGGGTCCCTCCTACAATGAGCAGTTCTTC; cdr3_aa: CASSSPRGGPSYNEQFF; v_call: TRBV7-3; clone_size: .; d_call: TRBD2; j_call: TRBJ2-1